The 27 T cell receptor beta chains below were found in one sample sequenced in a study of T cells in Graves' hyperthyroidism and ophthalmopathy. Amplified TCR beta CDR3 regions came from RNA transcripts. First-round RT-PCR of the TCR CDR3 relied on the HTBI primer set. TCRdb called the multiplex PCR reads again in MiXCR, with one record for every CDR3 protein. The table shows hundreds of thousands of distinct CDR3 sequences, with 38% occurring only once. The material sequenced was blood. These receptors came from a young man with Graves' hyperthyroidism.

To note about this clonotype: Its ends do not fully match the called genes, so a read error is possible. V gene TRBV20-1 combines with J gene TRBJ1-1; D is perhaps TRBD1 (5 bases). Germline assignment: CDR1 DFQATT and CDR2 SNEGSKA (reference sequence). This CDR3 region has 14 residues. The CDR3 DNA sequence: TGCAGTGCGAGCGATCCTGACAGTAACACTAAAGCTTTCTTT. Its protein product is CSASDPDSNTKAFF.

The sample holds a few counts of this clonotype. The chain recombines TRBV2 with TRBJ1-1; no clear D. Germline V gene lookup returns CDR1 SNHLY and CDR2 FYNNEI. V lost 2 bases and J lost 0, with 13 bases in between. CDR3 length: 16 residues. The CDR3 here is CASSEIIVQMNTEAFF. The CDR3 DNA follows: TGTGCCAGCAGTGAAATCATAGTACAGATGAACACTGAAGCTTTCTTT.

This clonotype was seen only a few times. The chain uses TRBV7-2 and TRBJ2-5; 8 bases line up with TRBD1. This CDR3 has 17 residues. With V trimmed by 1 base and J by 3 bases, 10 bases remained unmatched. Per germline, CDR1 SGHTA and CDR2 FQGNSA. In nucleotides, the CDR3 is TGTGCCAGCAGCTTAGATTTCTGGGACAGGCATGAAGAGACCCAGTACTTC. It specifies CASSLDFWDRHEETQYF.

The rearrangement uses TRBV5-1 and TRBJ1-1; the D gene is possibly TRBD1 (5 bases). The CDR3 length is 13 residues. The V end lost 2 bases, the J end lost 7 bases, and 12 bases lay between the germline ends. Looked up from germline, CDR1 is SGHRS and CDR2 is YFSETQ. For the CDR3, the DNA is TGCGCCAGCAGCTTCGGGCAGGGCGATGAAGCTTTCTTT. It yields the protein CASSFGQGDEAFF.

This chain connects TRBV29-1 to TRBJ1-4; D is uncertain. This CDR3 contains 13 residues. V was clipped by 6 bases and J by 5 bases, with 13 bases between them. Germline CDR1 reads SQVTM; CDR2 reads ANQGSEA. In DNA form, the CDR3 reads TGCAGCGTCTGGACCGCTAGCAATGAAAAACTGTTTTTT. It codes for CSVWTASNEKLFF. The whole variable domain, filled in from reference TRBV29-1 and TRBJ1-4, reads SAVISQKPSRDICQRGTSLTIQCQVDSQVTMMFWYRQQPGQSLTLIATANQGSEATYESGFVIDKFPISRPNLTFSTLTVSNMSPEDSSIYLCSVWTASNEKLFFGSGTQLSVL.

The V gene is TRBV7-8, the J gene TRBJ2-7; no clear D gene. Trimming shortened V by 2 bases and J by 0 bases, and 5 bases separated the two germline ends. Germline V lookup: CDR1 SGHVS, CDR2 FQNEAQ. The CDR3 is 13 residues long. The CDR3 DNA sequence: TGTGCCAGCAGCTTACAGGCCTCCTACGAGCAGTACTTC. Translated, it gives CASSLQASYEQYF. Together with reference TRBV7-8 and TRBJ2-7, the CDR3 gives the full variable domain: GAGVSQSPRYKVAKRGQDVALRCDPISGHVSLFWYQQALGQGPEFLTYFQNEAQLDKSGLPSDRFFAERPEGSVSTLKIQRTQQEDSAVYLCASSLQASYEQYFGPGTRLTVT.

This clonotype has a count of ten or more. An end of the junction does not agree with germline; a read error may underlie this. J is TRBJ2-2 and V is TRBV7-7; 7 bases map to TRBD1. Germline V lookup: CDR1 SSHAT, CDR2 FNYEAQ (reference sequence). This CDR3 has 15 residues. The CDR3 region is CASSPGTAQTGELFF. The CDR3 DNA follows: TGTGCTAGCAGCCCCGGGACAGCACAAACCGGGGAGCTGTTTTTT.

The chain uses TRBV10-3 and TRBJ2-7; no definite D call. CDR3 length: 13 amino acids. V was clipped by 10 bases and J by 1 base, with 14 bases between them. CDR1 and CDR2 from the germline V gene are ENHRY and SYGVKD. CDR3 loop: CASRLHPSYEQYF. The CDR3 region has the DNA TGTGCCAGCAGGTTACACCCTTCCTACGAGCAGTACTTC.

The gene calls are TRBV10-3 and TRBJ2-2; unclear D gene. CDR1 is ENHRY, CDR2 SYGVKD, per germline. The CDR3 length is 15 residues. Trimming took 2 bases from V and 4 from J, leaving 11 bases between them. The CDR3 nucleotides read TGTGCCATCAGTGAGCGGGCAGAAACCACCGGGGAGCTGTTTTTT. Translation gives CAISERAETTGELFF.

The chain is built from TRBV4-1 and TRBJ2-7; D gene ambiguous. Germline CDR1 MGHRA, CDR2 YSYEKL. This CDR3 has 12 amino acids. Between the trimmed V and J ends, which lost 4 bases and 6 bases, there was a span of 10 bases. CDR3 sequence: CASSPEAGEQYF. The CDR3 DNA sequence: TGCGCCAGCAGCCCAGAAGCAGGCGAGCAGTACTTC.

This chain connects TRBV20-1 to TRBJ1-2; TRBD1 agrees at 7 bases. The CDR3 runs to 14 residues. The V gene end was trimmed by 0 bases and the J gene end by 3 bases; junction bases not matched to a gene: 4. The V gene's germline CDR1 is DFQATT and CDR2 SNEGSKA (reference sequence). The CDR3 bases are TGCAGTGCTAGAGAATCAGGGGGGCACTATGGCTACACCTTC. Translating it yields CSARESGGHYGYTF.

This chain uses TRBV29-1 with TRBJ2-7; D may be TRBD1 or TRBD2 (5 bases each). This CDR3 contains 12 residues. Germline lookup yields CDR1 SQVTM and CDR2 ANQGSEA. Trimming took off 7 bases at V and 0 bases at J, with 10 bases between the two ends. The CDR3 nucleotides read TGCAGCGGCGGTGGGGGCTCCTACGAGCAGTACTTC. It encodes CSGGGGSYEQYF.

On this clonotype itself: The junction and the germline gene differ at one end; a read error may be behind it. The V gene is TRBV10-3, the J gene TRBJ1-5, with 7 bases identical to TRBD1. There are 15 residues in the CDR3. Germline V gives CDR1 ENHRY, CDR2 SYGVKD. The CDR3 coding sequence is TGTGCCAGCAGTTACTCGCCAGGGGGGGGACCGCCCCAGCATTTT. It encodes CASSYSPGGGPPQHF.

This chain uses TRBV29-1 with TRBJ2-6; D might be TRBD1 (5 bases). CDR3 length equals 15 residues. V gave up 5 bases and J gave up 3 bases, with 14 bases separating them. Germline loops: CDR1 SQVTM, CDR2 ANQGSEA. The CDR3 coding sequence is TGCAGCGTTAAGGGGCAGGGATTTGGGGCCAACGTCCTGACTTTC. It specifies CSVKGQGFGANVLTF.

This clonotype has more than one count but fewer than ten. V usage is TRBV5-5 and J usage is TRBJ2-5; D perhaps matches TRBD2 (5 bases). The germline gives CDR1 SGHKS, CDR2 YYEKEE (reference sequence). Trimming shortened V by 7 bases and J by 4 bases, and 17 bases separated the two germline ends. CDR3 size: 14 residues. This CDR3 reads CASRKGWEPETQYF. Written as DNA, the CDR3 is TGTGCCAGCCGAAAGGGATGGGAGCCAGAGACCCAGTACTTC. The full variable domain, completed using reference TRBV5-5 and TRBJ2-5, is DAGVTQSPTHLIKTRGQQVTLRCSPISGHKSVSWYQQVLGQGPQFIFQYYEKEERGRGNFPDRFSARQFPNYSSELNVNALLLGDSALYLCASRKGWEPETQYFGPGTRLLVL.

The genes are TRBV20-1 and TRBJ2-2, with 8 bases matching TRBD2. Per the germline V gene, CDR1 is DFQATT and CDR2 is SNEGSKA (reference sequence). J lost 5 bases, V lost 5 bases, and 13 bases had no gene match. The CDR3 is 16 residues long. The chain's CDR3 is CSAGNPTGGGTGELFF. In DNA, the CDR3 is TGCAGTGCTGGCAATCCGACGGGAGGGGGGACCGGGGAGCTGTTTTTT.

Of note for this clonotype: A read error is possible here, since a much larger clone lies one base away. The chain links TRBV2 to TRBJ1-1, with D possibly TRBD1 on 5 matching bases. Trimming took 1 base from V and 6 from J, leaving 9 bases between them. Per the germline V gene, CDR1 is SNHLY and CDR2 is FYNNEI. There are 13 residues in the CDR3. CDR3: CASSEVTVSEAFF. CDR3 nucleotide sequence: TGTGCCAGCAGTGAAGTGACAGTTTCTGAAGCTTTCTTT.

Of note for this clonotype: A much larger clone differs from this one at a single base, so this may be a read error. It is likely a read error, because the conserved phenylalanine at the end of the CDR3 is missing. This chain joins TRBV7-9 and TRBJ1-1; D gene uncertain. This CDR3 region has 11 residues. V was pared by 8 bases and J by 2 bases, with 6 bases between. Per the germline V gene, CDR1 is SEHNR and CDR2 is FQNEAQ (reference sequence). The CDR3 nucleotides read TGTGCCAGCGAGGTCAACACTGAAGCTTTCTCT. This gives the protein CASEVNTEAFS.

This chain's CDR3 is CASSEDGANNQPQHF. The DNA for the CDR3 is TGTGCCAGCAGCGAGGACGGAGCGAACAATCAGCCCCAGCATTTT. This chain uses TRBV7-8 with TRBJ1-5; D is unclear. V lost 5 bases to trimming and J lost 3 bases, with 14 bases between them. The CDR3 loop spans 15 amino acids. Germline assignment: CDR1 SGHVS and CDR2 FQNEAQ.

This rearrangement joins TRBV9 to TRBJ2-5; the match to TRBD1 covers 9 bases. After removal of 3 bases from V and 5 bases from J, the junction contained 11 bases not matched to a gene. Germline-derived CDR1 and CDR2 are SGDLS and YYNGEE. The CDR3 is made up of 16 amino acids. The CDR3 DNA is TGTGCCAGCAGCGCAGGGACAGGGAGACTCTCGGAGACCCAGTACTTC. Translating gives CASSAGTGRLSETQYF. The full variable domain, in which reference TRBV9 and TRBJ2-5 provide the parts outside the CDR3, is DSGVTQTPKHLITATGQRVTLRCSPRSGDLSVYWYQQSLDQGLQFLIQYYNGEERAKGNILERFSAQQFPDLHSELNLSSLELGDSALYFCASSAGTGRLSETQYFGPGTRLLVL.

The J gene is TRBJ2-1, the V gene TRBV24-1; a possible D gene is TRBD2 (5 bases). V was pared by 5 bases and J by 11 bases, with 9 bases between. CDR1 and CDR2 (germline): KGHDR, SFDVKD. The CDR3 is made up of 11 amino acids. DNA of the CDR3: TGTGCCACCAGTGGCGGGCCTCAGCAGTTCTTC. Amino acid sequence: CATSGGPQQFF.

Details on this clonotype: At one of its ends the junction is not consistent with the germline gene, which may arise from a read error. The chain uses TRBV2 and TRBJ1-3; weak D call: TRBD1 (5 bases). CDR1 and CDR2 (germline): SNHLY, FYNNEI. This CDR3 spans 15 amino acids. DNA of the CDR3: TGTGCCAGCAGAGGACCCAGGGCCGCCGGAAACACCGTATATTTT. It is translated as CASRGPRAAGNTVYF.

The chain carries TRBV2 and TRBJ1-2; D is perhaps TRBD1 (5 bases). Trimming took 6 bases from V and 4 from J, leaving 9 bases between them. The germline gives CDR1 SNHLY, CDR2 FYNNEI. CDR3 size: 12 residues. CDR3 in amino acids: CASSHDSYGYTF. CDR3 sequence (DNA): TGTGCCAGCAGCCACGACAGCTATGGCTACACCTTC.

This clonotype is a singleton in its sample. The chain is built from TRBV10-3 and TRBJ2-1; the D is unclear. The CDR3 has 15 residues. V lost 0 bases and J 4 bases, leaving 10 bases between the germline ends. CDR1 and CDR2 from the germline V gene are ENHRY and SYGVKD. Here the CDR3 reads CAISESTNQYNEQFF. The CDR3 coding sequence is TGTGCCATCAGTGAGTCGACAAATCAGTACAATGAGCAGTTCTTC.

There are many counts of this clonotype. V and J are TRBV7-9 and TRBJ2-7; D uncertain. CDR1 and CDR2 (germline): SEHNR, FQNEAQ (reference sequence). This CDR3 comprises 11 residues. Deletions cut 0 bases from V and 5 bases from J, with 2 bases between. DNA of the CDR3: TGTGCCAGCAGCTTAGCGGACGAGCAGTACTTC. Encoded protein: CASSLADEQYF.

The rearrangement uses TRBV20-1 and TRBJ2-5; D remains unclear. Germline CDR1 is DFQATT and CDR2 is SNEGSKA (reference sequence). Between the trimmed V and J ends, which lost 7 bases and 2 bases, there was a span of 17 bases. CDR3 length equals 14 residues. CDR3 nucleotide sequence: TGCAGTGTTTGCCGATCGGTAATTCAAGAGACCCAGTACTTC. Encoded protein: CSVCRSVIQETQYF.

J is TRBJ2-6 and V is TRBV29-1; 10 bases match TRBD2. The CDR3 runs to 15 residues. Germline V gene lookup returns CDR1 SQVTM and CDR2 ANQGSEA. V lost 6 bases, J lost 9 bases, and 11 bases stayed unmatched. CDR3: CSVDGGLAGVNVLTF. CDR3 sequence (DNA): TGCAGCGTCGACGGCGGGCTAGCGGGAGTCAACGTCCTGACTTTC.